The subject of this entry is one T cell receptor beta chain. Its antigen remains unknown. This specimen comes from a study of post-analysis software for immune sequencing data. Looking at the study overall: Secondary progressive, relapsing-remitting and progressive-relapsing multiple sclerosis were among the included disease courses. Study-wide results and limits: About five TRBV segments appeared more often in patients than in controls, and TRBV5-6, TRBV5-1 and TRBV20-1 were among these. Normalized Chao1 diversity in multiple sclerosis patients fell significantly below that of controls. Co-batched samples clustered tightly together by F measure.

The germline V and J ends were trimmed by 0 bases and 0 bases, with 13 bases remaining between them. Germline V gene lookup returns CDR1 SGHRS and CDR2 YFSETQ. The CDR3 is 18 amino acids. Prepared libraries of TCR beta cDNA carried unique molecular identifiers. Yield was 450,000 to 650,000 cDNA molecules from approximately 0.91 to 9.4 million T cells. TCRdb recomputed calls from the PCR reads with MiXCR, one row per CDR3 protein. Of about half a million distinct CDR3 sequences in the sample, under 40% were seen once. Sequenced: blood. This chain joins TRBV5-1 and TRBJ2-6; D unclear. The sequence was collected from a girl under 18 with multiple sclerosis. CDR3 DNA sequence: TGCGCCAGCAGCTTGGCACCACGTATAAGCTCTGGGGCCAACGTCCTGACTTTC. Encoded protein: CASSLAPRISSGANVLTF. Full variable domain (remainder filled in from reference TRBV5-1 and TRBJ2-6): KAGVTQTPRYLIKTRGQQVTLSCSPISGHRSVSWYQQTPGQGLQFLFEYFSETQRNKGNFPGRFSGRQFSNSRSEMNVSTLELGDSALYLCASSLAPRISSGANVLTFGAGSRLTVL.